The 29 T cell receptor beta chains presented below share a single source sample, sequenced in a study of blood T cell repertoires in COVID-19. TCRdb's table, derived via immunoSEQ multiplex PCR, lists solely in-frame clones and lacks some. The table lists approximately 260,000 clones, roughly 85% of them singletons. Sample: PBMCs or T cells enriched from blood (not recorded which). Receptor source: a woman aged 50 to 65 who had been exposed to COVID-19.

A few counts support this clone. The chain carries TRBV9 and TRBJ2-3; 9 nucleotides align to TRBD2. Germline values: CDR1 SGDLS, CDR2 YYNGEE. After removal of 7 bases from V and 4 bases from J, the junction contained 7 bases not matched to a gene. CDR3 length: 14 amino acids. The CDR3 reads CASGRGGGADTQYF. The CDR3 nucleotides are TGTGCCAGCGGCAGGGGCGGGGGGGCAGATACGCAGTATTTT. The variable domain in full, completed from reference TRBV9 and TRBJ2-3, reads DSGVTQTPKHLITATGQRVTLRCSPRSGDLSVYWYQQSLDQGLQFLIQYYNGEERAKGNILERFSAQQFPDLHSELNLSSLELGDSALYFCASGRGGGADTQYFGPGTRLTVL.

As to this clone: The germline gene is not matched at one end of the junction; a read error may be the cause. This chain links TRBV5-4 with TRBJ1-1, with D maybe TRBD1 (5 bases). The CDR3 spans 11 residues. From germline, CDR1 is SGHNT and CDR2 YYREEE (reference sequence). The CDR3 loop reads CASSTDTEAFF. The CDR3 DNA is TGTGCCAGCAGCACGGACACAGAAGCTTTCTTT. Based on the CDR3 plus reference TRBV5-4 and TRBJ1-1, the full variable domain is ETGVTQSPTHLIKTRGQQVTLRCSSQSGHNTVSWYQQALGQGPQFIFQYYREEENGRGNFPPRFSGLQFPNYSSELNVNALELDDSALYLCASSTDTEAFFGQGTRLTVV.

The V and J genes are TRBV6-2 or TRBV6-3 and TRBJ2-1; D may be TRBD2 (5 bases). The CDR3 spans 12 residues. V lost 5 bases and J 3 bases, leaving 5 bases between the germline ends. Germline loops: CDR1 MNHEY, CDR2 SVGEGT. CDR3: CASSRDYNEQFF. The CDR3 coding sequence is TGTGCCAGCAGTCGGGACTACAATGAGCAGTTCTTC.

The chain links TRBV5-5 to TRBJ2-7; weak D call: TRBD1 (6 bases). The germline gives CDR1 SGHKS, CDR2 YYEKEE (reference sequence). The CDR3 runs to 14 residues. Trimming shortened V by 3 bases and J by 4 bases, and 14 bases separated the two germline ends. This CDR3 reads CASSSQGYQYEQYF. CDR3 coding DNA: TGTGCCAGCAGCTCACAGGGATACCAATACGAGCAGTACTTC.

In its sample, this clone was seen a few times. The V call is TRBV28, the J call TRBJ2-5; 10 positions agree with TRBD1. Germline-derived CDR1 and CDR2 are MDHEN and SYDVKM. V lost 5 bases to trimming and J lost 4 bases; unmatched junction nucleotides: 7. The CDR3 loop spans 15 amino acids. The CDR3 DNA sequence: TGTGCCAGCAGTACTCAGACAGGGGGCGGAGAGACCCAGTACTTC. Its translation is CASSTQTGGGETQYF.

The sample holds a few counts of this clone. V and J are TRBV2 and TRBJ1-1; D is undetermined. The CDR3 consists of 14 residues. V lost 4 bases and J lost 3, with 12 bases in between. Per the germline V gene, CDR1 is SNHLY and CDR2 is FYNNEI. The CDR3 coding sequence is TGTGCCAGCAGTGGCGGCCTGGAGGACACTGAAGCTTTCTTT. Protein sequence: CASSGGLEDTEAFF. Full variable domain (remainder filled in from reference TRBV2 and TRBJ1-1): EPEVTQTPSHQVTQMGQEVILRCVPISNHLYFYWYRQILGQKVEFLVSFYNNEISEKSEIFDDQFSVERPDGSNFTLKIRSTKLEDSAMYFCASSGGLEDTEAFFGQGTRLTVV.

The chain employs TRBV5-1 and TRBJ2-5; D might be TRBD1 (6 bases). Trimming cost V 4 bases and J 2 bases, with 27 bases left between them. CDR3 length: 19 amino acids. Germline V gene data show CDR1 as SGHRS and CDR2 as YFSETQ. The CDR3 is CASSPSDPGHHPRQETQYF. CDR3 DNA sequence: TGCGCCAGCAGCCCCTCGGATCCGGGACATCATCCCCGTCAAGAGACCCAGTACTTC. Together with reference TRBV5-1 and TRBJ2-5, the CDR3 gives the full variable domain: KAGVTQTPRYLIKTRGQQVTLSCSPISGHRSVSWYQQTPGQGLQFLFEYFSETQRNKGNFPGRFSGRQFSNSRSEMNVSTLELGDSALYLCASSPSDPGHHPRQETQYFGPGTRLLVL.

This chain uses TRBV24-1 with TRBJ2-5; D may be TRBD1 (5 bases). Trimming stripped 4 bases from V and 2 bases from J, with 10 bases between. The CDR3 spans 14 residues. The germline V gene encodes CDR1 KGHDR and CDR2 SFDVKD. The CDR3 sequence is CATSEARVQETQYF. As DNA, the CDR3 is TGTGCCACCAGTGAGGCCAGGGTTCAAGAGACCCAGTACTTC.

This rearrangement joins TRBV5-1 to TRBJ1-1, with a possible D match to TRBD1 (5 bases). Trimming removed 7 bases at V and 5 bases at J, with 15 bases between. This CDR3 is built from 13 residues. Germline V gene lookup returns CDR1 SGHRS and CDR2 YFSETQ. Here the CDR3 reads CASERRPGTEAFF. DNA for the CDR3: TGCGCCAGCGAACGCAGGCCAGGGACTGAAGCTTTCTTT. Variable domain in full (rest from reference TRBV5-1 and TRBJ1-1): KAGVTQTPRYLIKTRGQQVTLSCSPISGHRSVSWYQQTPGQGLQFLFEYFSETQRNKGNFPGRFSGRQFSNSRSEMNVSTLELGDSALYLCASERRPGTEAFFGQGTRLTVV.

V usage is TRBV2 and J usage is TRBJ2-1; D may be TRBD1 (5 bases). There are 15 residues in the CDR3. With 3 bases removed from V and 6 bases from J, the gap between germline ends came to 15 bases. Germline assignment: CDR1 SNHLY and CDR2 FYNNEI. In nucleotides, the CDR3 is TGTGCCAGCAGTGAGAATACTGTGGGGCCCAATGAGCAGTTCTTC. This gives the protein CASSENTVGPNEQFF.

The chain combines TRBV28 with TRBJ1-2; D is perhaps TRBD1 (6 bases). The CDR3 consists of 12 residues. Trimming took 5 bases from V and 6 from J, leaving 10 bases between them. The germline CDR1 and CDR2 sequences are MDHEN and SYDVKM. The CDR3 sequence is CASSLGQHGYTF. DNA of the CDR3: TGTGCCAGCAGTCTTGGACAGCATGGCTACACCTTC.

The chain combines TRBV5-1 with TRBJ1-3; a weak D match, TRBD1 (6 bases). Germline V gene lookup returns CDR1 SGHRS and CDR2 YFSETQ. The CDR3 length is 15 residues. Trimming shortened V by 3 bases and J by 2 bases, and 12 bases separated the two germline ends. This CDR3 is CASSSGGQAGNTIYF. In DNA form, the CDR3 reads TGCGCCAGCAGCTCGGGGGGGCAGGCTGGAAACACCATATATTTT.

Only one count was recorded for this clone. CDR3 sequence reads: CASSQEGWRGNTIYF. In DNA form, the CDR3 reads TGTGCCAGCAGCCAAGAAGGCTGGCGGGGAAACACCATATATTTT. The rearrangement uses TRBV14 and TRBJ1-3; D not resolved. V was trimmed by 0 bases and J by 4 bases, leaving 10 bases between them. Germline lookup yields CDR1 SGHDN and CDR2 FVKESK. This CDR3 is 15 amino acids long.

This clone showed up just once. This chain connects TRBV5-1 to TRBJ1-1; D gene uncertain. Looked up from germline, CDR1 is SGHRS and CDR2 is YFSETQ. This CDR3 has 12 residues. V shed 1 base and J shed 7 bases, with 8 bases lying between them. The CDR3 nucleotides are TGCGCCAGCAGCTTGCCAGGAATTGAAGCTTTCTTT. Translating it yields CASSLPGIEAFF. Full variable domain (missing parts from reference TRBV5-1 and TRBJ1-1): KAGVTQTPRYLIKTRGQQVTLSCSPISGHRSVSWYQQTPGQGLQFLFEYFSETQRNKGNFPGRFSGRQFSNSRSEMNVSTLELGDSALYLCASSLPGIEAFFGQGTRLTVV.

The chain employs TRBV19 and TRBJ1-2; no reliable D call. The CDR3 spans 15 residues. V gave up 0 bases and J gave up 6 bases, with 14 bases separating them. CDR1 and CDR2 (germline): LNHDA, SQIVND (reference sequence). The CDR3 sequence: CASSIDRRLLDGYTF. The CDR3 nucleotides read TGTGCCAGTAGTATAGATCGGAGACTCCTGGATGGCTACACCTTC.

This clone was seen more than once but under ten times. The DNA for the CDR3 is TGTGCCAGCAGTTTATCGATCGCGGGGCGAGAGACCCAGTACTTC. Its translation is CASSLSIAGRETQYF. The chain joins TRBV27 to TRBJ2-5, with D perhaps matching TRBD2 (6 bases). V lost 0 bases and J 4 bases, leaving 12 bases between the germline ends. This CDR3 region has 15 residues. CDR1 MNHEY and CDR2 SMNVEV come from the germline V gene (reference sequence).

This clone was found once. DNA for the CDR3: TGTGCCAGCAGCTTAGAGATCCCGGGACAGGGGTCAGAGACCCAGTACTTC. Translation: CASSLEIPGQGSETQYF. The rearrangement uses TRBV7-8 and TRBJ2-5; TRBD1 aligns across 10 bases. The CDR3 spans 17 residues. The V segment lost 1 base and the J segment 4 bases; nucleotides outside the gene matches: 9. Germline values: CDR1 SGHVS, CDR2 FQNEAQ.

The chain employs TRBV19 and TRBJ1-1; TRBD1 matches 10 bases. CDR1 and CDR2 from the germline V gene are LNHDA and SQIVND (reference sequence). The CDR3 sequence is 15 residues long. V gave up 1 base and J gave up 11 bases; unmatched junction bases: 10. Here the CDR3 reads CASSIVGTGVRGAFF. As DNA, the CDR3 is TGTGCCAGTAGTATAGTCGGGACAGGGGTAAGAGGGGCTTTCTTT.

This clone was picked up a small number of times. This chain connects TRBV6-5 to TRBJ1-6, with TRBD1 matching over 7 bases. From germline, CDR1 is MNHEY and CDR2 SVGAGI. V lost 6 bases to trimming and J lost 6 bases; unmatched junction nucleotides: 5. The CDR3 sequence is 14 residues long. The CDR3 DNA follows: TGTGCCAGCAGGGACAGGACGCCTAATTCACCCCTCCACTTT. This encodes CASRDRTPNSPLHF.

This sequence joins TRBV3-1 (or the pseudogene TRBV3-2) and TRBJ1-1; 7 bases fit TRBD1. This CDR3 spans 14 amino acids. Germline V CDR1 and CDR2: LGHDT, YNNKEL (reference sequence). With V trimmed by 2 bases and J by 6 bases, 6 bases remained unmatched. Here the CDR3 DNA reads TGTGCCAGCAGCCAAAACAAGGGGGCGCCTGAAGCTTTCTTT. Translation gives CASSQNKGAPEAFF.

The CDR3 nucleotides are TGTGCCATCAGTGAGGGATATCCATCGTCTGGGACAGGGTGTTATTTT. Protein: CAISEGYPSSGTGCYF. This chain connects TRBV10-3 to TRBJ2-3, with TRBD1 matching over 9 bases. CDR3 length: 16 residues. Germline V gives CDR1 ENHRY, CDR2 SYGVKD. Losses at the gene ends were 2 bases for V and 15 bases for J; bases not matched to a gene: 18.

This clone is a singleton in its sample. The J gene is TRBJ2-2, the V gene TRBV18; D is undetermined. Germline V lookup: CDR1 KGHSH, CDR2 LQKENI. The CDR3 has 14 residues. V gave up 3 bases and J gave up 2 bases, with 7 bases separating them. The DNA of the CDR3 is TGTGCCAGCTCACCCCTCCCCAACACCGGGGAGCTGTTTTTT. Residues: CASSPLPNTGELFF.

The chain is built from TRBV2 and TRBJ1-3; D unresolved. The CDR3 is 11 amino acids. CDR1 is SNHLY, CDR2 FYNNEI, per germline. V lost 4 bases and J lost 7, with 5 bases in between. The CDR3 region has the DNA TGTGCCAGCAGTGCGGGTAACACCATATATTTT. It codes for CASSAGNTIYF.

The V gene is TRBV5-5, the J gene TRBJ2-1; the match to TRBD1 covers 8 bases. The CDR3 is 15 amino acids. With 4 bases clipped from V and 5 bases from J, the junction kept 8 bases outside the gene matches. Germline lookup yields CDR1 SGHKS and CDR2 YYEKEE (reference sequence). The CDR3 region has the DNA TGTGCCAGCAGCGTCACAGGGGGGTCGGACAATGAGCAGTTCTTC. Translated: CASSVTGGSDNEQFF.

The rearrangement joins TRBV7-9 to TRBJ2-4, with a weak D call TRBD1 (6 bases). This CDR3 has 17 residues. Germline assignment: CDR1 SEHNR and CDR2 FQNEAQ (reference sequence). Trimming cost V 3 bases and J 1 base, with 16 bases left between them. The DNA for the CDR3 is TGTGCCAGCAGCTTTTCCTTACAGGGAAGGGCCAAAAACATTCAGTACTTC. Its protein is CASSFSLQGRAKNIQYF.

The chain employs TRBV11-2 and TRBJ1-2, with TRBD1 as a possible D gene (6 bases). There are 14 residues in the CDR3. V was clipped by 7 bases and J by 2 bases, with 14 bases between them. The germline V gene encodes CDR1 SGHAT and CDR2 FQNNGV. The CDR3 coding sequence is TGTGCCAGCACCTTTTCAGGGGCCAACTATGGCTACACCTTC. This sequence encodes CASTFSGANYGYTF.

V usage is TRBV7-2 and J usage is TRBJ2-7, with TRBD2 identical over 14 bases. CDR3 length equals 15 residues. Germline CDR1 is SGHTA and CDR2 is FQGNSA. V lost 5 bases, J lost 2 bases, and 2 bases stayed unmatched. The CDR3 is CASSLGLAGAYEQYF. CDR3 nucleotide sequence: TGTGCCAGCAGCCTGGGACTAGCGGGGGCCTACGAGCAGTACTTC.

This chain uses TRBV10-2 with TRBJ1-6; possibly TRBD1 for D (6 bases). The CDR3 extends over 14 amino acids. Trimming cost V 5 bases and J 8 bases, with 13 bases left between them. The germline CDR1 and CDR2 sequences are WSHSY and SAAADI. CDR3 residues: CASSNTGYDSPLHF. The CDR3 DNA follows: TGCGCCAGCAGTAATACAGGGTACGATTCACCCCTCCACTTT.

The V gene is TRBV12-2, the J gene TRBJ1-1. TRBV12-2 is flagged as a pseudogene. This CDR3 is built from 14 residues. CDR3 amino acids: CASRTPAGDTEAFF. The CDR3, as DNA: TGTGCAAGTCGCACTCCGGCCGGGGACACTGAAGCTTTCTTT.